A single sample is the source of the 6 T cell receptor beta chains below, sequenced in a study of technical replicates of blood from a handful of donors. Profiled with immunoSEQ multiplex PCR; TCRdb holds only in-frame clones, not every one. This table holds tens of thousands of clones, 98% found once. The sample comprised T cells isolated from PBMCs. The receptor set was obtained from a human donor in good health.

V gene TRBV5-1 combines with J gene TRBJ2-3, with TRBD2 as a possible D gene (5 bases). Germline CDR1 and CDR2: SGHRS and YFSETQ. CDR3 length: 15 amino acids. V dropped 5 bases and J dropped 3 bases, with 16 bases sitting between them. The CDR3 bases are TGCGCCAGCAGGAGTACCGGACTCCTAACAGATACGCAGTATTTT. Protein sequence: CASRSTGLLTDTQYF.

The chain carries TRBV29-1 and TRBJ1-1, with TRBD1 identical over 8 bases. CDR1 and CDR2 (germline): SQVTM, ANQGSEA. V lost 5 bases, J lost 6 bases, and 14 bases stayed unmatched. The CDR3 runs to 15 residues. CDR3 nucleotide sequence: TGCAGCGTTTATGGACAGGGCGCAGGGGTTTCTGAAGCTTTCTTT. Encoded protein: CSVYGQGAGVSEAFF.

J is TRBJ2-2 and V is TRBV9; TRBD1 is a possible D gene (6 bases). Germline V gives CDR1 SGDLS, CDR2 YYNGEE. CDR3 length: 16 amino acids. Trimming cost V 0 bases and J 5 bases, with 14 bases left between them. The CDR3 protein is CASSVVEGGGTGELFF. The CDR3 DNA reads TGTGCCAGCAGCGTAGTTGAAGGGGGTGGAACCGGGGAGCTGTTTTTT.

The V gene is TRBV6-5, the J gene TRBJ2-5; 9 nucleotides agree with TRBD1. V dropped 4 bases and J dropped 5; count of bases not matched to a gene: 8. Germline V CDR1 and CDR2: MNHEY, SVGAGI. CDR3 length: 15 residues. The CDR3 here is CASSSLWTGEETQYF. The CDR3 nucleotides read TGTGCCAGCAGTTCTTTGTGGACAGGGGAGGAGACCCAGTACTTC.

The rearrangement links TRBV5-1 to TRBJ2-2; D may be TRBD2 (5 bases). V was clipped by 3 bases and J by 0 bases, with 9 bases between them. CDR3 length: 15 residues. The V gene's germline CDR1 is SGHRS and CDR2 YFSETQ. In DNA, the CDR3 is TGCGCCAGCAGCTGGAGGTTTCCGAACACCGGGGAGCTGTTTTTT. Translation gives CASSWRFPNTGELFF.

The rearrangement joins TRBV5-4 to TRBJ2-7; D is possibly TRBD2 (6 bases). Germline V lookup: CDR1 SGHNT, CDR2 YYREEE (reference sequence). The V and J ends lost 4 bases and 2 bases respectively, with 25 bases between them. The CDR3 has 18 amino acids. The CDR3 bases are TGTGCCAGCAGCCCGGCGGGGAGGCCATTCACCGCAACCTACGAGCAGTACTTC. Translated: CASSPAGRPFTATYEQYF.